These T cell receptor beta chains were read from a single sample in a study of cytomegalovirus exposure and HLA in healthy donors. Repertoires were generated with immunoSEQ multiplex PCR, while TCRdb's copy carries only in-frame clones and drops some. The table includes 85,000 to 110,000 clones, around 60% detected once. Source material: PBMCs. All receptors derive from a woman in her fifties or sixties in good health and CMV-seronegative. CDR3s include the opening cysteine and the closing phenylalanine or tryptophan. D genes are given only for firm matches. Part of the rows lack a size; the others show once, few, many or a class for expanded clones.

D gene: TRBD1; V gene: TRBV6-6; J gene: TRBJ1-5; clone size: few; CDR3 DNA: TGTGCCAGCAGCTGGGGACAGAGTAACAATCAGCCCCAGCATTTT; CDR3 protein: CASSWGQSNNQPQHF
D gene: TRBD2; V gene: TRBV19; J gene: TRBJ2-1; clone size: once; CDR3 DNA: TGTGCCAGTAAACTTAGCGGGACCGTCTACAATGAGCAGTTCTTC; CDR3 protein: CASKLSGTVYNEQFF
D gene: .; V gene: TRBV12-5; J gene: TRBJ1-1; clone size: .; CDR3 DNA: TGTGCTAGTGAGGGGTACAGGGCCTTTGAAGCTTTCTTT; CDR3 protein: CASEGYRAFEAFF
D gene: TRBD1; V gene: TRBV10-2; J gene: TRBJ1-1; clone size: .; CDR3 DNA: TGCGCCAGCAGTGAGTATTCGACAGGGGCATCGAACACTGAAGCTTTCTTT; CDR3 protein: CASSEYSTGASNTEAFF
D gene: TRBD1; V gene: TRBV2; J gene: TRBJ2-4; clone size: .; CDR3 DNA: TGTGCCAGCAGCCTCGGACAGGGGAGGTACATTCAGTACTTC; CDR3 protein: CASSLGQGRYIQYF
D gene: TRBD2; V gene: TRBV5-4; J gene: TRBJ2-3; clone size: .; CDR3 DNA: TGTGCCAGCAGCTTGGCCGGGGGACTAGCGGGCACAGATACGCAGTATTTT; CDR3 protein: CASSLAGGLAGTDTQYF
D gene: TRBD1; V gene: TRBV5-1; J gene: TRBJ1-2; clone size: .; CDR3 DNA: TGCGCCAGCAGCTTGGAAATACCGGGACAGGGGATCTCTGGCTACACCTTC; CDR3 protein: CASSLEIPGQGISGYTF
D gene: TRBD1; V gene: TRBV6-5; J gene: TRBJ1-3; clone size: few; CDR3 DNA: TGTGCCAGCAGTTCAGGGACAGGCTACTCTGGAAACACCATATATTTT; CDR3 protein: CASSSGTGYSGNTIYF
D gene: .; V gene: TRBV18; J gene: TRBJ2-2; clone size: few; CDR3 DNA: TGTGCCAGCTCACCTATGTCTCCGGCGAACACCGGGGAGCTGTTTTTT; CDR3 protein: CASSPMSPANTGELFF
D gene: .; V gene: TRBV7-6; J gene: TRBJ1-5; clone size: .; CDR3 DNA: TGTGCCAGCAGCTTAGGCGGACTTCAGCCCCAGCATTTT; CDR3 protein: CASSLGGLQPQHF